These 21 T cell receptor beta chains were all obtained from the same sample, sequenced in a study of metastatic and nonmetastatic thyroid tumors (dated by TCRdb to 2018 to 2020). No treatment had been received by any patient before thyroid surgery. Library generation was performed with PCR. Sequencing used an Illumina HiSeq 4000. TCRdb handled the public reads itself, with Q25 trimming in fastp and clone calling in MiXCR, and kept productive beta chains. The sample records 25,000 to 30,000 clones, roughly 15% of which are singletons. The ten most abundant clones make up approximately 15% of the sample. The sequencing sample was made of blood. These TCRs come from a male donor with papillary thyroid cancer or a benign thyroid nodule (not recorded which). Some clones in this sample may be carry-over from other donors' samples.

Only a few counts were recorded for this clone. One end of the junction does not line up with germline, which may come from a read error. This rearrangement joins TRBV4-2 to TRBJ2-7; D is ambiguous. This CDR3 has 14 amino acids. Germline CDR1 and CDR2: LGHNA and YNFKEQ. As DNA, the CDR3 is TGTGCCATCAGCCAAGCGCCGGCAGGATACGAGCAGTACTTT. This translates into CAISQAPAGYEQYF.

Ten or more counts support this clone. Other DNA sequences within the sample encode an identical CDR3. The chain employs TRBV5-1 and TRBJ2-3; 8 nucleotides align to TRBD1. Trimming at V came to 2 bases and at J to 0 bases, leaving 5 bases not matched to a gene. The CDR3 runs 16 residues. Per the germline V gene, CDR1 is SGHRS and CDR2 is YFSETQ. The CDR3 is CASSLGTGSSTDTQYF. The CDR3 DNA reads as TGCGCCAGCAGCTTAGGGACAGGCTCTAGCACAGATACGCAGTATTTT.

Notes on this clone: Germline and junction disagree at one end, which may indicate a read error. This chain uses TRBV20-1 with TRBJ2-1, with TRBD2 matching 8 bases. CDR3 length equals 15 residues. Per the germline V gene, CDR1 is DFQATT and CDR2 is SNEGSKA (reference sequence). CDR3 protein: CSVTLWGLVGNEQFF. DNA for the CDR3: TGCAGTGTCACTCTGTGGGGACTAGTTGGCAATGAGCAGTTTTTC.

Ten or more counts support this clone. The chain is built from TRBV7-9 and TRBJ1-1, with D maybe TRBD1 (6 bases). Germline CDR1 reads SEHNR; CDR2 reads FQNEAQ (reference sequence). V lost 4 bases and J 5 bases, leaving 11 bases between the germline ends. The CDR3 consists of 13 residues. Written as DNA, the CDR3 is TGTGCCAGCAGCTCCTCACAGGGTACTGAAGCTTTCTTT. This sequence encodes CASSSSQGTEAFF.

This clone was seen at least ten times. V and J are TRBV12-3 or TRBV12-4 and TRBJ2-7; D is uncertain. The germline V and J ends were trimmed by 8 bases and 3 bases, with 5 bases remaining between them. The CDR3 has 10 amino acids. DNA for the CDR3: TGTGCCAGCGGGTACTACGAGCAGTACTTC. Residues: CASGYYEQYF.

Ten or more counts support this clone. The chain is built from TRBV5-1 and TRBJ2-1, with D unresolved. Trimming left V 1 base short and J 8 bases short, with 13 bases between. The CDR3 spans 14 residues. CDR1 and CDR2 from the germline V gene are SGHRS and YFSETQ. The CDR3 nucleotides are TGCGCCAGCAGCTTGCGGCTACCTTCGGATGAGCAGTTCTTC. The encoded protein is CASSLRLPSDEQFF.

As for this clone: One junction end does not reproduce the germline sequence, and a read error may be involved. The J gene is TRBJ1-3, the V gene TRBV20-1; no reliable D call. CDR3 size: 14 residues. Per the germline V gene, CDR1 is DFQATT and CDR2 is SNEGSKA (reference sequence). Here the CDR3 reads CSAEGCISGKTIYF. The CDR3 DNA reads TGCAGTGCAGAAGGATGCATATCTGGAAAGACCATATATTTT.

Sample share makes this clone medium-sized (0.01 to 0.1%). The chain carries TRBV20-1 and TRBJ1-6; D is undetermined. This CDR3 spans 13 amino acids. V lost 5 bases and J lost 10, with 15 bases in between. The germline gives CDR1 DFQATT, CDR2 SNEGSKA (reference sequence). The CDR3 nucleotides are TGCAGTGCTGTACTTGACTTTGACTCACCCCTCCACTTT. Encoded protein: CSAVLDFDSPLHF.

This clone was counted a few times. The chain combines TRBV6-2 or TRBV6-3 with TRBJ2-2; 9 nucleotides match TRBD2. The CDR3 contains 16 residues. Germline V gene lookup returns CDR1 MNHEY and CDR2 SVGEGT. V lost 5 bases to trimming and J lost 17 bases; unmatched junction nucleotides: 21. CDR3 sequence reads: CASSRRLAENTGDLFF. CDR3 coding DNA: TGTGCCAGCAGTAGACGACTAGCGGAGAACACCGGGGATCTTTTTTTT.

The genes are TRBV30 and TRBJ1-2; D gene unclear. The V and J ends lost 0 bases and 4 bases respectively, with 12 bases between them. Germline V gene sequence: CDR1 GTSNPN, CDR2 SVGIG (reference sequence). This CDR3 is 14 amino acids long. The CDR3 region is CAWSVGMLSYGYTF. The CDR3 region has the DNA TGTGCCTGGAGTGTTGGGATGCTTAGCTATGGCTACACCTTC.

This clone appeared many times. The chain couples TRBV28 to TRBJ2-1; D is possibly TRBD1 or TRBD2 (5 bases each). V was pared by 4 bases and J by 2 bases, with 15 bases between. The CDR3 loop spans 16 amino acids. Germline V CDR1 and CDR2: MDHEN, SYDVKM. The CDR3 nucleotides are TGTGCCAGCAGTTCCGGGGAAACAGGTACCTACAATGAGCAGTTCTTC. Translation gives CASSSGETGTYNEQFF. Full variable domain (outside the CDR3, taken from reference TRBV28 and TRBJ2-1): DVKVTQSSRYLVKRTGEKVFLECVQDMDHENMFWYRQDPGLGLRLIYFSYDVKMKEKGDIPEGYSVSREKKERFSLILESASTNQTSMYLCASSSGETGTYNEQFFGPGTRLTVL.

This clone appeared many times. This chain uses TRBV9 with TRBJ2-2; TRBD1 matches 9 bases. Germline assignment: CDR1 SGDLS and CDR2 YYNGEE. This CDR3 has 15 amino acids. V was clipped by 3 bases and J by 0 bases; unmatched bases: 0. The CDR3 coding sequence is TGTGCCAGCAGCGGGACAGGGGCGAACACCGGGGAGCTGTTTTTT. It encodes CASSGTGANTGELFF.

The table lists this clone with a few counts. At one end the junction does not follow the germline gene, possibly because of a read error. J is TRBJ2-7 and V is TRBV15; a possible D gene is TRBD1 (5 bases). The CDR3 totals 12 residues. Germline V gene sequence: CDR1 LNHNV, CDR2 YYDKDF (reference sequence). The CDR3 loop is CATIRDPTEQYF. In DNA form, the CDR3 reads TGTGCCACCATCAGAGATCCGACAGAACAGTACTTC.

This clone was found many times. Different DNA sequences within this sample yield the same CDR3. V gene TRBV28 combines with J gene TRBJ1-4, with D maybe TRBD1 (5 bases). Germline V CDR1 and CDR2: MDHEN, SYDVKM. Trimming took 6 bases from V and 0 from J, leaving 11 bases between them. The CDR3 totals 15 residues. In DNA, the CDR3 is TGTGCCAGCAGCCCAAGGGGATCAACTAATGAAAAACTGTTTTTT. Translation: CASSPRGSTNEKLFF.

The gene calls are TRBV20-1 and TRBJ2-7, with 10 bases matching TRBD2. CDR3 length: 15 amino acids. Germline V gene lookup returns CDR1 DFQATT and CDR2 SNEGSKA (reference sequence). The V gene end was trimmed by 5 bases and the J gene end by 2 bases; junction bases not matched to a gene: 9. CDR3: CSASFLAGGPYEQYF. CDR3 in DNA: TGCAGTGCTTCATTTTTAGCGGGAGGACCCTACGAGCAGTACTTC.

Ten or more counts support this clone. This chain uses TRBV20-1 with TRBJ2-5; either TRBD1 or TRBD2 may supply D (5 bases each). The CDR3 is 12 amino acids. Germline V gene lookup returns CDR1 DFQATT and CDR2 SNEGSKA (reference sequence). The ends were cut back, 4 bases at V and 5 bases at J, with 11 bases in the middle. For the CDR3, the DNA is TGCAGTGCTATTGGGGGTGTCGAGACCCAGTACTTC. Amino acids: CSAIGGVETQYF.

By share, this clone counts as medium-sized. The J gene is TRBJ2-3, the V gene TRBV27; D gene unclear. Trimming cost V 2 bases and J 1 base, with 10 bases left between them. Germline V gene lookup returns CDR1 MNHEY and CDR2 SMNVEV (reference sequence). CDR3 length: 15 residues. Written as DNA, the CDR3 is TGTGCCAGCAGTTTAGGCCCGAAGGGCACAGATACGCAGTATTTT. Protein: CASSLGPKGTDTQYF.

In this sample, this clone turned up a few times. This rearrangement joins TRBV10-1 to TRBJ2-7; no firm D call. The CDR3 sequence is 14 residues long. V was shortened by 10 bases and J by 0 bases, with 16 bases between the two germline ends. The germline V gene has CDR1 WNHNN and CDR2 SYGVQD (reference sequence). CDR3 DNA sequence: TGCGCCAAAAGTGAGTCGACTGGCTCCTACGAGCAGTACTTC. Protein sequence: CAKSESTGSYEQYF.

This clone has ten or more counts. The genes are TRBV12-3 or TRBV12-4 and TRBJ1-1, with 8 bases that match TRBD1. The CDR3 runs to 16 residues. Germline trimming cut 6 bases from V and 5 bases from J; bases unmatched to any gene: 14. The CDR3 protein is CASSRGPDRGRTEAFF. The CDR3 DNA follows: TGTGCCAGCAGCCGAGGACCCGACAGGGGAAGAACTGAAGCTTTCTTT.

Many counts were recorded for this clone. This chain connects TRBV19 to TRBJ2-1, with 8 bases identical to TRBD1. There are 14 residues in the CDR3. The germline CDR1 and CDR2 sequences are LNHDA and SQIVND (reference sequence). Trimming at V came to 2 bases and at J to 6 bases, leaving 3 bases not matched to a gene. The CDR3 DNA is TGTGCCAGTAGTATACCGGGACAGGTCAATGAGCAGTTCTTC. This translates into CASSIPGQVNEQFF.

The CDR3 DNA is TGCGCCAGCAGCTTAGAGGACAGAGACACAGATACGCAGTATTTT. Amino acid sequence: CASSLEDRDTDTQYF. The genes are TRBV5-1 and TRBJ2-3; maybe TRBD1 (6 bases). Germline loops: CDR1 SGHRS, CDR2 YFSETQ. Trimming removed 2 bases from V and 2 bases from J, with 12 bases in between. CDR3 length: 15 amino acids.